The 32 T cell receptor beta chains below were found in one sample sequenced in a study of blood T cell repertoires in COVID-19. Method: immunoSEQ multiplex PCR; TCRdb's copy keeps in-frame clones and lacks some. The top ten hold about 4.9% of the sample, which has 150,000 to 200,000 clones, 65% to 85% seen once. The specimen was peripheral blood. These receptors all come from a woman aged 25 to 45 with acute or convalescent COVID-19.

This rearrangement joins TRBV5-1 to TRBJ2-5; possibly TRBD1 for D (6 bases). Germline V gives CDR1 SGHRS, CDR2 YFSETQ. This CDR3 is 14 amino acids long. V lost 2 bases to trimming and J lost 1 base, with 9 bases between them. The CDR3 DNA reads TGCGCCAGCAGCTTCTTGACAGGCCAAGAGACCCAGTACTTC. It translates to CASSFLTGQETQYF. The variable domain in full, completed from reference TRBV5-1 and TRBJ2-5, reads KAGVTQTPRYLIKTRGQQVTLSCSPISGHRSVSWYQQTPGQGLQFLFEYFSETQRNKGNFPGRFSGRQFSNSRSEMNVSTLELGDSALYLCASSFLTGQETQYFGPGTRLLVL.

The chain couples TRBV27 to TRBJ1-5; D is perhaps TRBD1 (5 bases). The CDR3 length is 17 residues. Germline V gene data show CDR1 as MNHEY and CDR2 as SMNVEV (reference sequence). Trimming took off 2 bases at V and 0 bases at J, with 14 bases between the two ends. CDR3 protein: CASSLKGHLFSNQPQHF. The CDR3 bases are TGTGCCAGCAGTTTAAAAGGACACCTTTTTAGCAATCAGCCCCAGCATTTT.

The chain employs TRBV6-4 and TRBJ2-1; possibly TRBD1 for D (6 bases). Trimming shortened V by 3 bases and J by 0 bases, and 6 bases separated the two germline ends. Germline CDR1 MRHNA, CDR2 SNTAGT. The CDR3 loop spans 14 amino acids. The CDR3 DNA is TGTGCCAGCAGTGAAGGGGGCTCCTACAATGAGCAGTTCTTC. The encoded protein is CASSEGGSYNEQFF.

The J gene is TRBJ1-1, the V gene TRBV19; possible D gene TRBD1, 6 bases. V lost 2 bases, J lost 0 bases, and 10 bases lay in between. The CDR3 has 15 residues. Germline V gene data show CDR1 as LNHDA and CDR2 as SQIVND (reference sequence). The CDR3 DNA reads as TGTGCCAGTAGTATACAGGCAGGGGTGAACACTGAAGCTTTCTTT. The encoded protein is CASSIQAGVNTEAFF.

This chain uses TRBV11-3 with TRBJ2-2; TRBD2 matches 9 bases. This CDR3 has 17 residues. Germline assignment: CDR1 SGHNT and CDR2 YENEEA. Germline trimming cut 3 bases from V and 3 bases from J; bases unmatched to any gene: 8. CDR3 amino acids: CASSLAPTSGHTGELFF. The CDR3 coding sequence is TGTGCCAGCAGCTTGGCCCCCACTAGCGGGCACACCGGGGAGCTGTTTTTT.

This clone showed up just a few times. The CDR3 loop reads CASGKGGLRSPLHF. The DNA of the CDR3 is TGTGCCAGCGGTAAGGGAGGCCTAAGGTCACCCCTCCACTTT. V and J are TRBV25-1 and TRBJ1-6, with D unclear. The CDR3 runs 14 residues. The germline V gene has CDR1 MGHDK and CDR2 SYGVNS. V lost 8 bases and J lost 10, with 18 bases in between. Drawing the rest from reference TRBV25-1 and TRBJ1-6, the complete variable domain is EADIYQTPRYLVIGTGKKITLECSQTMGHDKMYWYQQDPGMELHLIHYSYGVNSTEKGDLSSESTVSRIRTEHFPLTLESARPSHTSQYLCASGKGGLRSPLHFGNGTRLTVT.

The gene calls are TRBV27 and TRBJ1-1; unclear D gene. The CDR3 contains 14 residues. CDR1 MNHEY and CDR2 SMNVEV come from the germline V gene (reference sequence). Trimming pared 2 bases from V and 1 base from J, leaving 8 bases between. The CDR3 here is CASSLGRQNTEAFF. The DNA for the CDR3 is TGTGCCAGCAGTTTAGGTCGACAGAACACTGAAGCTTTCTTT.

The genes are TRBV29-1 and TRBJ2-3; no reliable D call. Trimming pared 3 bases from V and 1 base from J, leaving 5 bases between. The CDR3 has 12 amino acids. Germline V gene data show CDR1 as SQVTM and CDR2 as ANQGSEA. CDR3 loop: CSVDRGTDTQYF. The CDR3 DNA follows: TGCAGCGTTGATCGGGGCACAGATACGCAGTATTTT.

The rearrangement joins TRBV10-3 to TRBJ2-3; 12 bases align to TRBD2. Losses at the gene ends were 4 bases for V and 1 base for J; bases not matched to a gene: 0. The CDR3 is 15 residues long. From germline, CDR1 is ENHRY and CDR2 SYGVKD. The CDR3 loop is CAISGLAGGTDTQYF. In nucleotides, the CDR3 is TGTGCCATCAGTGGACTAGCGGGGGGCACAGATACGCAGTATTTT.

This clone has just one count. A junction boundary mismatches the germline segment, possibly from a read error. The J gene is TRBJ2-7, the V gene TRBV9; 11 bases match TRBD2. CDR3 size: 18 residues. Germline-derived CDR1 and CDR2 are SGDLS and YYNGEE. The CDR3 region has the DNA TGTGCCAGCAGCGTAGGTACTAGCGGGAGTTCAATCTCCCACGAGCAGTACTTC. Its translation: CASSVGTSGSSISHEQYF.

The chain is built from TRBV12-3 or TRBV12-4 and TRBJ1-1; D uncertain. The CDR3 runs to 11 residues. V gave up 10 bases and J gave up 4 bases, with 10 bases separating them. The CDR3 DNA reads TGTGCCATAGCGACCTTCACTGAAGCTTTCTTT. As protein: CAIATFTEAFF.

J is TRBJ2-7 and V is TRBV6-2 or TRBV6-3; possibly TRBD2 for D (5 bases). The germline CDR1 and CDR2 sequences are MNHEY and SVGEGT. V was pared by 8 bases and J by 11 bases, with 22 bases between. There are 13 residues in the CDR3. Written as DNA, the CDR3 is TGTGCCAGCGGCCCAGAGGCATACACCGGGGAGTACTTC. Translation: CASGPEAYTGEYF.

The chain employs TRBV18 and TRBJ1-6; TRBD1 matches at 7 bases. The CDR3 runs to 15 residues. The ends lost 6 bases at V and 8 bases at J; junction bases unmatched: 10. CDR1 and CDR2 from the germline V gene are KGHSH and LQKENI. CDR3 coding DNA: TGTGCCAGCTCCACCAGGGGGACCGACGATTCACCCCTCCACTTT. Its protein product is CASSTRGTDDSPLHF.

CDR3 bases: TGTGCCAGCAGTTTCTCCCTGCGGGGGGCAGGTGGCTACACCTTC. Translation: CASSFSLRGAGGYTF. The V and J genes are TRBV27 and TRBJ1-2; possibly TRBD1 for D (6 bases). Trimming cost V 3 bases and J 7 bases, with 18 bases left between them. Germline values: CDR1 MNHEY, CDR2 SMNVEV (reference sequence). This CDR3 is built from 15 residues.

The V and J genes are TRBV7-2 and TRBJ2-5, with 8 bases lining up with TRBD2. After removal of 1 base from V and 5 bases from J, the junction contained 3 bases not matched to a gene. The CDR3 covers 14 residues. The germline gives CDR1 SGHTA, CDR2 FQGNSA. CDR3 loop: CASSLVSGMETQYF. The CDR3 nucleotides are TGTGCCAGCAGCTTAGTTAGCGGGATGGAGACCCAGTACTTC.

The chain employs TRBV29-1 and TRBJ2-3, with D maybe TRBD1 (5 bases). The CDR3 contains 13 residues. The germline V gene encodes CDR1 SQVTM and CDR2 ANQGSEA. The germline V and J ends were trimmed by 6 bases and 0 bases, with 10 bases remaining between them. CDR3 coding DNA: TGCAGCGTCCTGCACAGGAGCACAGATACGCAGTATTTT. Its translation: CSVLHRSTDTQYF.

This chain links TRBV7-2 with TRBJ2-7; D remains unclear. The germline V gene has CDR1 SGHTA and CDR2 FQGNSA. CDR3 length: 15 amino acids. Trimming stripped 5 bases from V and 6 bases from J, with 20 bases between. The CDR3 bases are TGTGCCAGCAGCCCCGGAGATATTATGTTTTTCGAGCAGTACTTC. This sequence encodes CASSPGDIMFFEQYF.

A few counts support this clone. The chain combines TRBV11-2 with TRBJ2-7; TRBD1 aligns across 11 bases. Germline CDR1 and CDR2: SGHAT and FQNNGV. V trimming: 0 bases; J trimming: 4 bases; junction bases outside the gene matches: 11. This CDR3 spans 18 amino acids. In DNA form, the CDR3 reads TGTGCCAGCAGCTTAGAAGGACAGGGGGCGAGACTTAGGTACGAGCAGTACTTC. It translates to CASSLEGQGARLRYEQYF.

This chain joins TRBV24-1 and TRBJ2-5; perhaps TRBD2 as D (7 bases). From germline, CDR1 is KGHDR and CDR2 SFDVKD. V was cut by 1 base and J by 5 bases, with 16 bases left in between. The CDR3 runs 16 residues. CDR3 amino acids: CATSDFGGRLGETQYF. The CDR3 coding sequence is TGTGCCACCAGTGATTTCGGGGGGCGCCTCGGGGAGACCCAGTACTTC.

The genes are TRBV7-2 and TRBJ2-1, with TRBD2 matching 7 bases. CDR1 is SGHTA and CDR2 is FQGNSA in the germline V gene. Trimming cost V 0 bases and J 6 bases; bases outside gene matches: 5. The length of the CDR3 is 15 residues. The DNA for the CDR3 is TGTGCCAGCAGCTTAGCGTCTAGCGGTTTCAATGAGCAGTTCTTC. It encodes CASSLASSGFNEQFF.

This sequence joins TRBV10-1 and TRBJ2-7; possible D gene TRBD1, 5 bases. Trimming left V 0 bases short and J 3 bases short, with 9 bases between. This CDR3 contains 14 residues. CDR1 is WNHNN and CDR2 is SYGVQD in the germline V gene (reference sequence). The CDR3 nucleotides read TGCGCCAGCAGTGAGTCTTTGGGGCACTACGAGCAGTACTTC. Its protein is CASSESLGHYEQYF.

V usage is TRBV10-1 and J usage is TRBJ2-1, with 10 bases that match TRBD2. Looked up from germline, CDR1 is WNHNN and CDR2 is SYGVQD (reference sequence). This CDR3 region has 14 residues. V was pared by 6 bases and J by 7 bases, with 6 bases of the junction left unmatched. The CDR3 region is CASRASGRYNEQFF. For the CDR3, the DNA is TGCGCCAGCAGGGCTAGCGGGAGATATAATGAGCAGTTCTTC.

CDR3 DNA: TGTGCCAGCGAGGAGCGGAACACCGGGGAGCTGTTTTTT. Amino acid sequence: CASEERNTGELFF. The chain couples TRBV28 to TRBJ2-2; D remains ambiguous. Deletions cut 8 bases from V and 1 base from J, with 8 bases between. CDR3 size: 13 residues. Germline V gene data show CDR1 as MDHEN and CDR2 as SYDVKM.

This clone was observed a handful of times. The CDR3 region is CASSESTVGGYTF. Written as DNA, the CDR3 is TGTGCCAGCAGTGAATCCACGGTTGGTGGCTACACCTTC. The chain couples TRBV6-1 to TRBJ1-2; no clear D. CDR1 and CDR2 from the germline V gene are MNHNS and SASEGT. The CDR3 totals 13 residues. V was pared by 2 bases and J by 7 bases, with 11 bases between.

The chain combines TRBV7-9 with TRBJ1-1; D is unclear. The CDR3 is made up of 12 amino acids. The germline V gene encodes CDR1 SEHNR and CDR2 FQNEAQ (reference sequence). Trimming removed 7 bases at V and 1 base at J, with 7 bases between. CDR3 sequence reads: CASTLPNTEAFF. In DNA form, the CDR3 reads TGTGCCAGCACCCTCCCGAACACTGAAGCTTTCTTT.

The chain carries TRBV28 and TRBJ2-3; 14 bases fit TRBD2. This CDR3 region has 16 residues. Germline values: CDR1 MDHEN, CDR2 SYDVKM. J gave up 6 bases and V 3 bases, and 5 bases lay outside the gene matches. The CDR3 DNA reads TGTGCCAGCAGTTTCGGGACTAGCGGGAGAAAGGATACGCAGTATTTT. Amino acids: CASSFGTSGRKDTQYF.

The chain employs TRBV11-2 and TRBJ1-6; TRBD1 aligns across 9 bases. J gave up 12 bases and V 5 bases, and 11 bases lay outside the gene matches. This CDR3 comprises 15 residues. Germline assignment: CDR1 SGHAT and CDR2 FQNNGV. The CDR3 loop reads CASSPGTGNWEPLHF. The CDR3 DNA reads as TGTGCCAGCAGCCCCGGGACAGGGAATTGGGAACCCCTCCACTTT.

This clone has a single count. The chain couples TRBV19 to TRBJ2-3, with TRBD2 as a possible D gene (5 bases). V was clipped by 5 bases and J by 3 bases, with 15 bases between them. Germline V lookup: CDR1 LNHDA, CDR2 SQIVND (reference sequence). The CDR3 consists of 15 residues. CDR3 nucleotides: TGTGCCAGTAGTTTACTAGGTGAGGCAACAGATACGCAGTATTTT. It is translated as CASSLLGEATDTQYF.

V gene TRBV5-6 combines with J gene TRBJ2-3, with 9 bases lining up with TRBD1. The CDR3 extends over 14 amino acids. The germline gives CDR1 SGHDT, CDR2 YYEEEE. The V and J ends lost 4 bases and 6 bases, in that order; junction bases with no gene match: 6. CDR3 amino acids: CASSTGQGRDTQYF. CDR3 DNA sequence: TGTGCCAGCAGCACCGGACAGGGGAGGGATACGCAGTATTTT.

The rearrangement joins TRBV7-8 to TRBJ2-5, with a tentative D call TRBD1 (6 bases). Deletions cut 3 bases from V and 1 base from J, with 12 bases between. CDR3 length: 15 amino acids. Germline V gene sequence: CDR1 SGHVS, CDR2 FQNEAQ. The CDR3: CASSFARTAQETQYF. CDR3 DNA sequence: TGTGCCAGCAGCTTTGCGCGGACAGCCCAAGAGACCCAGTACTTC.

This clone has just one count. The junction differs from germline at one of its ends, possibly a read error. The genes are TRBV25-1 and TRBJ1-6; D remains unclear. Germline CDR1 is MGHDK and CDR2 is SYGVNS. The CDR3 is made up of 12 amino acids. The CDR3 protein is CASSVRNSLLHF. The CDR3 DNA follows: TGTGCCAGCAGTGTCCGTAATTCACTCCTCCACTTT.

In nucleotides, the CDR3 is TGTGCCAGCAGCTCACAGGGGAACACTGAAGCTTTCTTT. Its protein product is CASSSQGNTEAFF. The chain has TRBV7-2 and TRBJ1-1, with a tentative D call TRBD1 (6 bases). Per germline, CDR1 SGHTA and CDR2 FQGNSA. The CDR3 has 13 residues. V was clipped by 4 bases and J by 1 base, with 7 bases between them.